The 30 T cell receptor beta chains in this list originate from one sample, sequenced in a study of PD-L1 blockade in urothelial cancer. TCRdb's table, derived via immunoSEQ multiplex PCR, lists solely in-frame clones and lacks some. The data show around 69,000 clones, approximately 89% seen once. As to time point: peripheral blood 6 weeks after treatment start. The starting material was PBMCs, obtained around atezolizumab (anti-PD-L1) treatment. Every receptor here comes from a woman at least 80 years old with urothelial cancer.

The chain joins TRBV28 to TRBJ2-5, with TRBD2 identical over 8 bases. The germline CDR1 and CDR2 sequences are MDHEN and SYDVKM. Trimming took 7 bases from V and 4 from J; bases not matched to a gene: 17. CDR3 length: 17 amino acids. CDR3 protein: CASTDPKSGRIGETQYF. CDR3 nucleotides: TGTGCCAGCACCGATCCGAAGAGCGGGAGAATTGGAGAGACCCAGTACTTC.

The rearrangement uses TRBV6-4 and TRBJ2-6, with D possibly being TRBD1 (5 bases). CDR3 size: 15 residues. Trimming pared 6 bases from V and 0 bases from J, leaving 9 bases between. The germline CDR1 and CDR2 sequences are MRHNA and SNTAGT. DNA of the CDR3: TGTGCCAGCAGGCCCCAGGGCTCTGGGGCCAACGTCCTGACTTTC. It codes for CASRPQGSGANVLTF.

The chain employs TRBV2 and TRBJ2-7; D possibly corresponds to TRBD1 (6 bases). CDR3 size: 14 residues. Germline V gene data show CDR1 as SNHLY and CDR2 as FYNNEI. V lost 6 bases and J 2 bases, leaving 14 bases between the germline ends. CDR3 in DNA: TGTGCCAGCAGAAGCCGGCAGGGGACCTACGAGCAGTACTTC. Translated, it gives CASRSRQGTYEQYF.

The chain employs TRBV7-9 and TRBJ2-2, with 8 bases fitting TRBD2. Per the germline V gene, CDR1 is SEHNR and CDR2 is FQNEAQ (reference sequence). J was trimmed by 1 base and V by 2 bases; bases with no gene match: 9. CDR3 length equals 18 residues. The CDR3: CASSLLRGLAGNTGELFF. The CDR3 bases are TGTGCCAGCAGCTTACTCCGCGGGCTAGCGGGGAACACCGGGGAGCTGTTTTTT.

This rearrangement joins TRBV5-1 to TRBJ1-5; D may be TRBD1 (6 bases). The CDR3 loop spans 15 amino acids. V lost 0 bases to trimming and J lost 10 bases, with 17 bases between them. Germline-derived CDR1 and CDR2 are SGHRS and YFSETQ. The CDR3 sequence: CASSLGVTGSSPQHF. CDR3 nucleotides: TGCGCCAGCAGCTTGGGGGTTACAGGGTCGTCTCCCCAGCATTTT.

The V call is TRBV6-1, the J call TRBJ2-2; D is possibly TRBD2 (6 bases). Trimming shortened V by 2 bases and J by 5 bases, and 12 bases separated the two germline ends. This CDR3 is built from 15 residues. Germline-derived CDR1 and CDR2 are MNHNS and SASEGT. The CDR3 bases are TGTGCCAGCAGTGAAAGGCGGGGTTCAACCGGGGAGCTGTTTTTT. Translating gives CASSERRGSTGELFF.

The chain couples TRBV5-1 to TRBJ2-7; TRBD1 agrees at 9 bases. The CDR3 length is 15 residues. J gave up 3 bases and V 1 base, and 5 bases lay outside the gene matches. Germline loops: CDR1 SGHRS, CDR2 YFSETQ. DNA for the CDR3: TGCGCCAGCAGCTTGCAAGGGACAGGGTACTACGAGCAGTACTTC. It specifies CASSLQGTGYYEQYF.

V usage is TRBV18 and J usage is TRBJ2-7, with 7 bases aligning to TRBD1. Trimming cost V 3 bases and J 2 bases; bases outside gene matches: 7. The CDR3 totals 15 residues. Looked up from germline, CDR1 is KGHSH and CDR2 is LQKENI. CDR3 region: CASSPPGTVAYEQYF. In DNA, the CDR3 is TGTGCCAGCTCACCCCCTGGGACAGTGGCCTACGAGCAGTACTTC.

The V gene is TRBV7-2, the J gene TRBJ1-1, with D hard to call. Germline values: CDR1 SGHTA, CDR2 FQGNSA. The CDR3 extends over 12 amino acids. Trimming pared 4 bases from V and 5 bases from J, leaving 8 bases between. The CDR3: CASSYDITEAFF. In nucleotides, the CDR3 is TGTGCCAGCAGCTACGACATTACTGAAGCTTTCTTT.

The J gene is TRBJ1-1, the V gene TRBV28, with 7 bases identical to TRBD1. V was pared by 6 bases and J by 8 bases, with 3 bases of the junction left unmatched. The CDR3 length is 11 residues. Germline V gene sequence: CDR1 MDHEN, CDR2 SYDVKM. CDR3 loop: CASSEGAEAFF. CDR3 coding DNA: TGTGCCAGCAGCGAGGGGGCCGAAGCTTTCTTT.

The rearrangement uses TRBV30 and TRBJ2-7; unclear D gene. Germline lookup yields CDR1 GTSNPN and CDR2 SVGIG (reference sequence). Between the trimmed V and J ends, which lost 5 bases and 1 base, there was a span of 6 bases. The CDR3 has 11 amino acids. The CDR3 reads CAWSRSYEQYF. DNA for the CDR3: TGTGCCTGGTCGAGATCCTACGAGCAGTACTTC.

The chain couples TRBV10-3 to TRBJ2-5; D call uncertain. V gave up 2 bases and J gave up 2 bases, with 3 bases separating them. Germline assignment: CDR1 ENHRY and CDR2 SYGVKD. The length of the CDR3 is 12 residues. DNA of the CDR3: TGTGCCATCAGTGAGCTACAAGAGACCCAGTACTTC. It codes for CAISELQETQYF.

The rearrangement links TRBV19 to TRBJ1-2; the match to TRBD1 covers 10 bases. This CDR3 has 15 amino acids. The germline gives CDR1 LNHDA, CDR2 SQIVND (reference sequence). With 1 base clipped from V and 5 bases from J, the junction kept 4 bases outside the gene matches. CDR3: CASSIGQGASYGYTF. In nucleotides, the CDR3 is TGTGCCAGTAGTATAGGACAGGGGGCTTCGTATGGCTACACCTTC.

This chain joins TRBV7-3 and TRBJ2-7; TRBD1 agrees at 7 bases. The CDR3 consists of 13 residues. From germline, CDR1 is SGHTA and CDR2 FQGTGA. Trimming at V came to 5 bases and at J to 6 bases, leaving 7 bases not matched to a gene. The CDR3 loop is CASSANDRAEQYF. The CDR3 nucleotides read TGTGCCAGCAGCGCCAACGACAGGGCCGAGCAGTACTTC.

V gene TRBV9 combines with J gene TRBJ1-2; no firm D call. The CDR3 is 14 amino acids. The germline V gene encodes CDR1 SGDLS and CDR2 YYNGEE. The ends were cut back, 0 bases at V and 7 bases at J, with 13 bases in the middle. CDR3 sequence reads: CASSVDSGLGGYTF. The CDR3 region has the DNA TGTGCCAGCAGCGTAGATTCGGGGTTGGGTGGCTACACCTTC.

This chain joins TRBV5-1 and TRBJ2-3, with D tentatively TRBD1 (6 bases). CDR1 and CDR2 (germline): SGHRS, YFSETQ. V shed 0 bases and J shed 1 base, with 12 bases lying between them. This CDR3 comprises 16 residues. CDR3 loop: CASSLEQGLGTDTQYF. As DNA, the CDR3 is TGCGCCAGCAGCTTGGAGCAGGGGCTAGGCACAGATACGCAGTATTTT.

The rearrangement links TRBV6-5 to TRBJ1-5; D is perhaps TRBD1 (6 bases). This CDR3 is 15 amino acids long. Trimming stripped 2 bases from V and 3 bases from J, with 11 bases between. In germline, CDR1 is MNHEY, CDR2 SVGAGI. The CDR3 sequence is CASSYARDTNQPQHF. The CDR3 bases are TGTGCCAGCAGTTACGCCCGGGACACCAATCAGCCCCAGCATTTT.

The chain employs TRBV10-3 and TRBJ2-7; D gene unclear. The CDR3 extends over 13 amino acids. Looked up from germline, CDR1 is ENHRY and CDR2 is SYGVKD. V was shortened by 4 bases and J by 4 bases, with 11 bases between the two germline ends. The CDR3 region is CAISGVSLYEQYF. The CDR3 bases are TGTGCCATCAGTGGAGTTTCTTTATACGAGCAGTACTTC.

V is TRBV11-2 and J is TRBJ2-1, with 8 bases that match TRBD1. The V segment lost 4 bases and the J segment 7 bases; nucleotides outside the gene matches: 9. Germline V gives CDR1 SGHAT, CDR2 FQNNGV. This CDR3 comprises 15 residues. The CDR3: CASSSRTGIGNEQFF. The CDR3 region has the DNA TGTGCCAGCAGCTCGAGGACAGGGATCGGTAATGAGCAGTTCTTC.

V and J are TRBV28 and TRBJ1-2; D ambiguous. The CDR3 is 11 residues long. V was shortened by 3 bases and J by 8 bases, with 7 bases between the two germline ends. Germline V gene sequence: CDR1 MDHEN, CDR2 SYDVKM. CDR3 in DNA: TGTGCCAGCAGTTTGGGCCCAGGCTACACCTTC. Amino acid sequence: CASSLGPGYTF.

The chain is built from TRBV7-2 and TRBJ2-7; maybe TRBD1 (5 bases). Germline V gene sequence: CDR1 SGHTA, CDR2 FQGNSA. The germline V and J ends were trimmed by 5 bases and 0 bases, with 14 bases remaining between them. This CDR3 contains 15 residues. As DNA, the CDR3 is TGTGCCAGCAGCGAGGCCGGGCAGGGCTCCTACGAGCAGTACTTC. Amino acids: CASSEAGQGSYEQYF.

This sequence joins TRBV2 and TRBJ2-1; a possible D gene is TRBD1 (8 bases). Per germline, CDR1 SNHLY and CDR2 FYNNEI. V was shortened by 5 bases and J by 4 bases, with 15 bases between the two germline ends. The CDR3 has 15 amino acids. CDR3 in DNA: TGTGCCAGCAGTAAACAGGGGGGGAGTTACAATGAGCAGTTCTTC. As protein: CASSKQGGSYNEQFF.

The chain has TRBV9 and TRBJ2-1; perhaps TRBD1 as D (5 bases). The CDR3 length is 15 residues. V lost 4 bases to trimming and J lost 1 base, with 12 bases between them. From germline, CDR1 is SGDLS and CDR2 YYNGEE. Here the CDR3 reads CASSLIGDSYNEQFF. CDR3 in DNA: TGTGCCAGCAGCCTGATAGGGGATTCCTACAATGAGCAGTTCTTC.

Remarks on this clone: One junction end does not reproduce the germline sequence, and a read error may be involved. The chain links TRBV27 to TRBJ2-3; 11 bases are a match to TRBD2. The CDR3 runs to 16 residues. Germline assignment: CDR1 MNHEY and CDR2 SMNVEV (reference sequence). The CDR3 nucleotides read TGTGCCAGCAGTGTATCAGTAGCGGGAGGGGCAGATACGCAGTATTTT. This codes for CASSVSVAGGADTQYF.

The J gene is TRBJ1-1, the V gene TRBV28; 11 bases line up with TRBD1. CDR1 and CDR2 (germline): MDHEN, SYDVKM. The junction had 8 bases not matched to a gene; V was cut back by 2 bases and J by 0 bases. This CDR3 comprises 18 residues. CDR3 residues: CASSLLGQGARVNTEAFF. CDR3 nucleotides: TGTGCCAGCAGTTTACTCGGACAGGGGGCGCGGGTGAACACTGAAGCTTTCTTT.

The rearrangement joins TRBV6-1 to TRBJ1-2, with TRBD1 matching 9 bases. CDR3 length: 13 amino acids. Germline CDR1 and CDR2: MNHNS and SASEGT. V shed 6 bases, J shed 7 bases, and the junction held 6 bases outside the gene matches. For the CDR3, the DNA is TGTGCCAGCAGACCACAGGGGGCTATTGGCTACACCTTC. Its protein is CASRPQGAIGYTF.

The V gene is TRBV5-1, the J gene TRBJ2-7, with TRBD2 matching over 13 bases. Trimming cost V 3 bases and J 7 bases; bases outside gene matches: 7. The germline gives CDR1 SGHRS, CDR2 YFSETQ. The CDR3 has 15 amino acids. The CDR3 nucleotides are TGCGCCAGCAGCTCCGGACTAGCGGGAGTGAGTGAGCAGTACTTC. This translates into CASSSGLAGVSEQYF.

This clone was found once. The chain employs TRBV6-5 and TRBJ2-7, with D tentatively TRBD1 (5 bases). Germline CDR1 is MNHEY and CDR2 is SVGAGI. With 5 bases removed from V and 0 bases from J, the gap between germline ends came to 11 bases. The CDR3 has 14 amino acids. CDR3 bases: TGTGCCAGCAGTCGGACATTCAGCTCCTACGAGCAGTACTTC. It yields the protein CASSRTFSSYEQYF.

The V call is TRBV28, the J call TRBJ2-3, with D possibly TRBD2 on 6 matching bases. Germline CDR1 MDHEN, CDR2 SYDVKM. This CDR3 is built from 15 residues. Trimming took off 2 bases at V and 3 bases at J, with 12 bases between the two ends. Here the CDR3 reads CASSLLSGGTDTQYF. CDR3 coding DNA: TGTGCCAGCAGTTTACTTAGCGGAGGGACAGATACGCAGTATTTT.

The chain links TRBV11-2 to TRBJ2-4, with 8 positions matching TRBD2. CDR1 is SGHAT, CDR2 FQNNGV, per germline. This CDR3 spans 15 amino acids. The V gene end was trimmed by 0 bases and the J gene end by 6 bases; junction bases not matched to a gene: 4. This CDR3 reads CASSLDGRASNIQYF. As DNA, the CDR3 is TGTGCCAGCAGCTTAGACGGGAGGGCCTCAAACATTCAGTACTTC.